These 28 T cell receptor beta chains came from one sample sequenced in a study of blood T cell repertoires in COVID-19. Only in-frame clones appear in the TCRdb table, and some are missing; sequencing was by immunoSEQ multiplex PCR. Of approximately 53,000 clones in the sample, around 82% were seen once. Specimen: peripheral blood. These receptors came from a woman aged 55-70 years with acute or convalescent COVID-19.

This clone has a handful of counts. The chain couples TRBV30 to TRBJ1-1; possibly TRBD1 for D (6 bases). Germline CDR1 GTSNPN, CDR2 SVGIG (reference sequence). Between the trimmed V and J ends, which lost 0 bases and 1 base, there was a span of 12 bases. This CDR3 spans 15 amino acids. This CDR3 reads CAWSVQGSTNTEAFF. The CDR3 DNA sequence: TGTGCCTGGAGTGTACAGGGCAGTACGAACACTGAAGCTTTCTTT.

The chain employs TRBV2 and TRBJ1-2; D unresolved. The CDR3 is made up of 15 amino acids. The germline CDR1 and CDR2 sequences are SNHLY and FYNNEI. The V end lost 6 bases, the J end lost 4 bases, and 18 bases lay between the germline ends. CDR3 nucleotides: TGTGCCAGCAGCCTCGCTTCTCTAGGTGTCTATGGCTACACCTTC. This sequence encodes CASSLASLGVYGYTF. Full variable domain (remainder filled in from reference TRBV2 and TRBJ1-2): EPEVTQTPSHQVTQMGQEVILRCVPISNHLYFYWYRQILGQKVEFLVSFYNNEISEKSEIFDDQFSVERPDGSNFTLKIRSTKLEDSAMYFCASSLASLGVYGYTFGSGTRLTVV.

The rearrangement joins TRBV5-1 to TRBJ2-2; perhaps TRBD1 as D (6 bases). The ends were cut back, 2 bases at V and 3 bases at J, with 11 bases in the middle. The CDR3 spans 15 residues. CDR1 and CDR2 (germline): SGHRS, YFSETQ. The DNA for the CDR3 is TGCGCCAGCAGCTTAGGGGGAGTAGACACCGGGGAGCTGTTTTTT. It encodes CASSLGGVDTGELFF.

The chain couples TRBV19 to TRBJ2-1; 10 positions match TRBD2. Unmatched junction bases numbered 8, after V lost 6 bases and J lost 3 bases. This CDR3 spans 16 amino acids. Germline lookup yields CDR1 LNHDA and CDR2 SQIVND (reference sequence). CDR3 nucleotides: TGTGCCAGTAGGACCGGGACTAGCGAGAACTACAATGAGCAGTTCTTC. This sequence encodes CASRTGTSENYNEQFF.

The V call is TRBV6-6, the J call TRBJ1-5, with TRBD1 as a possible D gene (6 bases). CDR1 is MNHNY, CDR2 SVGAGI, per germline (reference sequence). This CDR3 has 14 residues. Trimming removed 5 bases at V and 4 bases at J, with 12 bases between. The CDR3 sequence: CASSTQGLNQPQHF. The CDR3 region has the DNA TGTGCCAGCAGTACACAGGGTTTGAATCAGCCCCAGCATTTT.

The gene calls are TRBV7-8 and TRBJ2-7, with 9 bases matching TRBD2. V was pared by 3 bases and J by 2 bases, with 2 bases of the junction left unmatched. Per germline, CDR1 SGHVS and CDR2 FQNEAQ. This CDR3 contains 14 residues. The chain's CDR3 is CASSFLAGTYEQYF. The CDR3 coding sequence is TGTGCCAGCAGCTTTCTAGCGGGAACCTACGAGCAGTACTTC.

Here the CDR3 reads CASRLDTTTGNTIYF. As DNA, the CDR3 is TGTGCCAGCAGACTGGACACTACTACTGGAAACACCATATATTTT. The chain couples TRBV2 to TRBJ1-3; perhaps TRBD1 as D (5 bases). Germline assignment: CDR1 SNHLY and CDR2 FYNNEI. Trimming shortened V by 6 bases and J by 2 bases, and 14 bases separated the two germline ends. The length of the CDR3 is 15 residues. The variable domain in full, completed from reference TRBV2 and TRBJ1-3, reads EPEVTQTPSHQVTQMGQEVILRCVPISNHLYFYWYRQILGQKVEFLVSFYNNEISEKSEIFDDQFSVERPDGSNFTLKIRSTKLEDSAMYFCASRLDTTTGNTIYFGEGSWLTVV.

CDR3 DNA sequence: TGTGCCAGCAGCCTGACTAGCGGCTACGAGCAGTACTTC. It yields the protein CASSLTSGYEQYF. The rearrangement links TRBV12-3 or TRBV12-4 to TRBJ2-7, with TRBD2 matching over 9 bases. The CDR3 covers 13 residues. Unmatched junction bases numbered 3, after V lost 6 bases and J lost 3 bases.

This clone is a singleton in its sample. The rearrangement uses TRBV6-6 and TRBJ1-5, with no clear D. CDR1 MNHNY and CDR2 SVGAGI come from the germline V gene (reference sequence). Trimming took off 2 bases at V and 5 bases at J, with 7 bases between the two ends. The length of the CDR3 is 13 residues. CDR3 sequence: CASSYASDQPQHF. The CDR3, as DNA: TGTGCCAGCAGTTACGCGTCGGATCAGCCCCAGCATTTT.

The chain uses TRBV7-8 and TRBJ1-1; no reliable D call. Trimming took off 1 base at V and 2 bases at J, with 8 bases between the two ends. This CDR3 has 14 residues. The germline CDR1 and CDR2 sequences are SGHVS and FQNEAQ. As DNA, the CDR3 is TGTGCCAGCAGCTTAGGTCAGACTAACACTGAAGCTTTCTTT. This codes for CASSLGQTNTEAFF. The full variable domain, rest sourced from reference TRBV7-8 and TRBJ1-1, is GAGVSQSPRYKVAKRGQDVALRCDPISGHVSLFWYQQALGQGPEFLTYFQNEAQLDKSGLPSDRFFAERPEGSVSTLKIQRTQQEDSAVYLCASSLGQTNTEAFFGQGTRLTVV.

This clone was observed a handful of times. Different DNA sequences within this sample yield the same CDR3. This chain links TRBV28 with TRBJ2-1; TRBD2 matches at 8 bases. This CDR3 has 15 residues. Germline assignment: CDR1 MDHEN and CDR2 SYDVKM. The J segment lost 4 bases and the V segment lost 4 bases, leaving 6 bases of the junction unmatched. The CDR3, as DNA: TGTGCCAGCAGTTCCTCTGGCGGGGGGTACAATGAGCAGTTCTTC. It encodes CASSSSGGGYNEQFF.

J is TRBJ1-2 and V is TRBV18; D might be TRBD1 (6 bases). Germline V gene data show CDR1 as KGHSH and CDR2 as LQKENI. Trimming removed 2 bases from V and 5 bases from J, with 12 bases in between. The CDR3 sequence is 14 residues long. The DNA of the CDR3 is TGTGCCAGCTCACCAAGAGGGGGGGGATATGGCTACACCTTC. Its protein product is CASSPRGGGYGYTF. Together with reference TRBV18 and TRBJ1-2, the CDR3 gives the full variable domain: NAGVMQNPRHLVRRRGQEARLRCSPMKGHSHVYWYRQLPEEGLKFMVYLQKENIIDESGMPKERFSAEFPKEGPSILRIQQVVRGDSAAYFCASSPRGGGYGYTFGSGTRLTVV.

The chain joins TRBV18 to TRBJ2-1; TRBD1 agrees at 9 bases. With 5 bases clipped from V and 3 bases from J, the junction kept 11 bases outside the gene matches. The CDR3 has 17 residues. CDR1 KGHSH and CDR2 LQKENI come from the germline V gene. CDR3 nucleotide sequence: TGTGCCAGCTCAAATGCACAGGGGGCCATAGACTACAATGAGCAGTTCTTC. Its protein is CASSNAQGAIDYNEQFF.

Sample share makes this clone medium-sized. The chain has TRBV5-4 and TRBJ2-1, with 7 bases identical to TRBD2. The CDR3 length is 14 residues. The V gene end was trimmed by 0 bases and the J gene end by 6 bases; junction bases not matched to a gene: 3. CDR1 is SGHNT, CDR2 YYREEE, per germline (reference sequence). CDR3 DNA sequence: TGTGCCAGCAGCTTGGCGGGGGGTATCAATGAGCAGTTCTTC. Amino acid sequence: CASSLAGGINEQFF.

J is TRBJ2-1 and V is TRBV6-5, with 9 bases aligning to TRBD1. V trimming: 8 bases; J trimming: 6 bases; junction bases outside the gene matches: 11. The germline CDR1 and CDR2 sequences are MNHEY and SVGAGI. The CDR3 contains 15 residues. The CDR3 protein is CASQAVDRGRNEQFF. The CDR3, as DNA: TGTGCCAGCCAGGCGGTGGACAGGGGCCGCAATGAGCAGTTCTTC.

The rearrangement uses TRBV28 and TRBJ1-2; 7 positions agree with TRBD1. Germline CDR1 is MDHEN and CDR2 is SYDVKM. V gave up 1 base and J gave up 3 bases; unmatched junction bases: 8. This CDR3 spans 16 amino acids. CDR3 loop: CASSLYGRGTDYGYTF. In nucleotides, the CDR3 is TGTGCCAGCAGTTTATACGGCAGGGGGACCGACTATGGCTACACCTTC.

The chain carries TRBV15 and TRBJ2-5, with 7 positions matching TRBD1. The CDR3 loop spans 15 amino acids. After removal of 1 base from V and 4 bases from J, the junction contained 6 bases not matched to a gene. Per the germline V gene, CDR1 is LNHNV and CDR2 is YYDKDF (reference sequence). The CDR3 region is CATSRGRQGRETQYF. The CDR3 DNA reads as TGTGCCACCAGCAGAGGTCGACAGGGTAGAGAGACCCAGTACTTC.

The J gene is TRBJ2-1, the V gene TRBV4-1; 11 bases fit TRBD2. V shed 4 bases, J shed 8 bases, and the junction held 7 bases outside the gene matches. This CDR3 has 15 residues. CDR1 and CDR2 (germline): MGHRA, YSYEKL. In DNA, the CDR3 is TGCGCCAGCAGCCGTAGCGGGAGGGGAGGGGATGAGCAGTTCTTC. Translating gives CASSRSGRGGDEQFF.

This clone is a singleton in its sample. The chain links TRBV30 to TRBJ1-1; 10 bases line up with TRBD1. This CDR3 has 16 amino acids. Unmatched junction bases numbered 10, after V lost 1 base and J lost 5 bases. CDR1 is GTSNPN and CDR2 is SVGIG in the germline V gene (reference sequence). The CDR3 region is CAWSGDRGYSRTEAFF. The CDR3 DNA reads TGTGCCTGGAGTGGGGACAGGGGTTACAGTAGGACTGAAGCTTTCTTT.

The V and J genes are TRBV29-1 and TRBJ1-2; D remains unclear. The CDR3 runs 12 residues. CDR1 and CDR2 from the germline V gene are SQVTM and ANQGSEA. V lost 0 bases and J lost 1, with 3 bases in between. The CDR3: CSVEESNYGYTF. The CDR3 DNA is TGCAGCGTTGAAGAGAGTAACTATGGCTACACCTTC.

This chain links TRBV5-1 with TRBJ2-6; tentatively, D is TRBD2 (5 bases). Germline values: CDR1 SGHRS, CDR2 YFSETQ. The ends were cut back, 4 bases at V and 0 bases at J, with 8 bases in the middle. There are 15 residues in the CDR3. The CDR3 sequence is CASSPRGSGANVLTF. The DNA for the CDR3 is TGCGCCAGCAGCCCCCGGGGCTCTGGGGCCAACGTCCTGACTTTC.

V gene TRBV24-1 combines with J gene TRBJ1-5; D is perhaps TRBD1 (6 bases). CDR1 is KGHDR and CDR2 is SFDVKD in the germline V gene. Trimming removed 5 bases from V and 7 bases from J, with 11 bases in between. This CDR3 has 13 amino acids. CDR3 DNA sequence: TGTGCCACCAGTGCGCAGGGGTACCAGCCCCAGCATTTT. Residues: CATSAQGYQPQHF.

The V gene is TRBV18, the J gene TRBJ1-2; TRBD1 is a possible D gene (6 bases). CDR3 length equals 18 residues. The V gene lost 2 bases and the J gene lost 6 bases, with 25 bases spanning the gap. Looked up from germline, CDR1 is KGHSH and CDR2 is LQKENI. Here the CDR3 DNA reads TGTGCCAGCTCACCAAGCGATCATCGACAGGCGACAGATGATGGCTACACCTTC. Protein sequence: CASSPSDHRQATDDGYTF.

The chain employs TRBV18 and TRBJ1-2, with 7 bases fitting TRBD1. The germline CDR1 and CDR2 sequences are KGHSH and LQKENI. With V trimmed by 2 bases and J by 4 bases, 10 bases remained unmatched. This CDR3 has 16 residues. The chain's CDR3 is CASSPTGTESLYGYTF. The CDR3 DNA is TGTGCCAGCTCACCAACCGGGACAGAAAGCCTCTATGGCTACACCTTC.

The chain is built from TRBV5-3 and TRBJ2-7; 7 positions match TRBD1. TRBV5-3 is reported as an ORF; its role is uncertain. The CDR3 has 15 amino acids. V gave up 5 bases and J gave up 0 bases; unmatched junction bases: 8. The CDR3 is CARRPGGRTSYEQYF. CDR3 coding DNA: TGTGCCAGAAGGCCAGGGGGTCGGACCTCCTACGAGCAGTACTTC.

The CDR3 sequence is CATSNPDRGETQYF. The CDR3 DNA follows: TGTGCCACCAGCAACCCGGACAGGGGAGAGACCCAGTACTTC. This chain uses TRBV24-1 with TRBJ2-5; TRBD1 agrees at 9 bases. CDR3 length: 14 amino acids. CDR1 and CDR2 from the germline V gene are KGHDR and SFDVKD. The ends lost 7 bases at V and 4 bases at J; junction bases unmatched: 6.

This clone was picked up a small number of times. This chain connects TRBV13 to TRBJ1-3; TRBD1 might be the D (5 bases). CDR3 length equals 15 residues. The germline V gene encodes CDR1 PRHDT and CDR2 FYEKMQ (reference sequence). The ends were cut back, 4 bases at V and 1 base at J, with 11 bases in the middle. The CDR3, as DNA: TGTGCCAGCAGCTCGGGACTGTTTTCTGGAAACACCATATATTTT. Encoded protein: CASSSGLFSGNTIYF. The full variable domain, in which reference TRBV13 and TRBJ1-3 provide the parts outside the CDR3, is AAGVIQSPRHLIKEKRETATLKCYPIPRHDTVYWYQQGPGQDPQFLISFYEKMQSDKGSIPDRFSAQQFSDYHSELNMSSLELGDSALYFCASSSGLFSGNTIYFGEGSWLTVV.

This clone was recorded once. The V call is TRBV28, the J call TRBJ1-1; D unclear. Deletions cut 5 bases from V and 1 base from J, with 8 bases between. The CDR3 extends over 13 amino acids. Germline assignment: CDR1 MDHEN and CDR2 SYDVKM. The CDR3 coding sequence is TGTGCCAGCAGTGCGTACAGGAACACTGAAGCTTTCTTT. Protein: CASSAYRNTEAFF. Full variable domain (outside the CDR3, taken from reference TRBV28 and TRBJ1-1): DVKVTQSSRYLVKRTGEKVFLECVQDMDHENMFWYRQDPGLGLRLIYFSYDVKMKEKGDIPEGYSVSREKKERFSLILESASTNQTSMYLCASSAYRNTEAFFGQGTRLTVV.